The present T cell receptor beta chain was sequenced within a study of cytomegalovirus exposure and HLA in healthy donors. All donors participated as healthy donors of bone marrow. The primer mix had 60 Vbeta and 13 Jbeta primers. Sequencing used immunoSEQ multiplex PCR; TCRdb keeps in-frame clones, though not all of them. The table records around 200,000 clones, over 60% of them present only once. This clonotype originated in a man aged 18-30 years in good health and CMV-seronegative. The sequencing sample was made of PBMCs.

The CDR3 sequence is CASSLGGGGRAFF. CDR3 DNA sequence: TGTGCCAGCAGCTTGGGAGGGGGAGGGAGAGCTTTCTTT. The genes are TRBV5-4 and TRBJ1-1, with D maybe TRBD1 (6 bases). Trimming took off 0 bases at V and 10 bases at J, with 13 bases between the two ends. The germline V gene encodes CDR1 SGHNT and CDR2 YYREEE (reference sequence). This CDR3 comprises 13 residues.